The next 31 T cell receptor beta chains were all read from a single sample in a study of tumor and adjacent non-tumor tissue in lung cancer. RNA was extracted from bulk tissue without any cell sorting. Distant lung tissue was collected more than 3 cm away from the tumor edge. The library came from three nested PCR rounds adapted from ARM-PCR protocols. TCRdb itself ran the multiplex PCR reads through MiXCR, one entry per CDR3 protein. Among 50,000 or so distinct CDR3 sequences listed, around three quarters were seen once. Sample: distant non-tumor lung tissue. These receptors were obtained from a woman aged 60 to 75 with non-small cell lung cancer.

For this clonotype: A read error is possible here, since a much larger clone lies one base away. This chain links TRBV28 with TRBJ2-7; D is unclear. This CDR3 is 10 amino acids long. V lost 11 bases to trimming and J lost 3 bases, with 8 bases between them. CDR1 is MDHEN, CDR2 SYDVKM, per germline. The CDR3 coding sequence is TGTGCCTCACGAGACTACGAGCAGTACTTC. Protein sequence: CASRDYEQYF.

As concerns this clonotype: The junction departs from germline at one end; a sequencing error may be responsible. CDR3 sequence reads: CASSPQGQLNSPLQF. The CDR3 coding sequence is TGTGCCAGCAGCCCCCAGGGACAACTTAATTCACCCCTCCAGTTT. The chain employs TRBV4-2 and TRBJ1-6, with D possibly TRBD1 on 6 matching bases. The germline gives CDR1 LGHNA, CDR2 YNFKEQ. The length of the CDR3 is 15 residues.

As to this clonotype: Its ends do not fully match the called genes, so a read error is possible. The chain joins TRBV12-3 or TRBV12-4 to TRBJ2-1; 7 bases agree with TRBD1. This CDR3 is built from 13 residues. CDR3 loop: CATSSDRDKERFF. The CDR3 DNA reads as TGTGCCACCAGTTCCGACAGGGACAAAGAGCGATTCTTC.

Regarding this clonotype: Germline and junction disagree at one end, which may indicate a read error. The V gene is TRBV6-5, the J gene TRBJ2-1; D is tentatively TRBD1 or TRBD2 (6 bases each). Germline V gene lookup returns CDR1 MNHEY and CDR2 SVGAGI. The CDR3 length is 15 residues. The CDR3 loop is CASRDPGKGGYEQSF. As DNA, the CDR3 is TGTGCCAGTAGAGATCCGGGAAAAGGGGGGTATGAGCAGTCCTTC.

Only a few counts were recorded for this clonotype. Its ends do not fully match the called genes, so a read error is possible. This chain joins TRBV28 and TRBJ1-1; D gene uncertain. The CDR3 is 15 residues long. Germline CDR1 MDHEN, CDR2 SYDVKM. The CDR3 nucleotides are TGTGCCAGCAGTTTAATGCCTCCTACCTACGCTGAAACTTTCTTT. The encoded protein is CASSLMPPTYAETFF.

A remark on this clonotype: An end of the junction differs from the germline gene, which may be a read error. The chain has TRBV11-1 and TRBJ2-5, with a weak D call TRBD1 (7 bases). The last part of the DNA fits TRBJ2-1 better; the J call may be wrong. CDR1 and CDR2 (germline): SGHAT, FQDESV (reference sequence). There are 14 residues in the CDR3. The CDR3 nucleotides are TGTGTCAGCAGCCATCGGACAGGAGGGGAGACCCAGTTCTTC. It specifies CVSSHRTGGETQFF.

With regard to this clonotype: A much bigger clone sits one base away, suggesting this may be a read error. The CDR3 sequence: CASSQGLGSGEKLFF. Here the CDR3 DNA reads TGTGCCAGCAGCCAGGGCCTGGGGTCGGGCGAAAAACTGTTTTTT. The V and J genes are TRBV7-9 and TRBJ1-4, with D perhaps TRBD1 (5 bases). Trimming removed 5 bases at V and 8 bases at J, with 18 bases between. The CDR3 covers 15 residues. The germline gives CDR1 SEHNR, CDR2 FQNEAQ (reference sequence).

The V gene is TRBV6-2 or TRBV6-3, the J gene TRBJ2-4; the D call may be TRBD1 or TRBD2 (5 bases each). The V gene lost 6 bases and the J gene lost 8 bases, with 14 bases spanning the gap. The germline V gene has CDR1 MNHEY and CDR2 SVGEGT. This CDR3 contains 13 residues. This CDR3 reads CASRSDQGDIQYF. The CDR3 DNA is TGTGCCAGCAGATCGGATCAGGGAGACATTCAGTACTTC.

This clonotype was observed once. The CDR3 does not close with the conserved phenylalanine or tryptophan, likely indicating a read error. The CDR3 loop reads CVSSQEYYREDTEAFS. As DNA, the CDR3 is TGCGTCAGCAGCCAAGAATACTACAGGGAGGACACTGAAGCTTTCTCC. The rearrangement links TRBV4-3 to TRBJ1-1; D possibly corresponds to TRBD1 (6 bases). The CDR3 has 16 amino acids. In germline, CDR1 is LGHNA, CDR2 YSLEER.

Concerning this clonotype: A junction boundary mismatches the germline segment, possibly from a read error. The chain uses TRBV6-2 or TRBV6-3 and TRBJ1-6, with D perhaps TRBD1 (5 bases). Germline lookup yields CDR1 MNHEY and CDR2 SVGEGT. The CDR3 consists of 16 residues. CDR3 DNA: TGTGTCAGCAGTTACTCGGGACGGTCCCTAAATTCACCCCTCCACTTC. It specifies CVSSYSGRSLNSPLHF.

Remarks on this clonotype: Given a much more abundant clone one base away, this may be a read error. A read error is likely, as this CDR3 ends without the conserved phenylalanine or tryptophan. The CDR3 DNA sequence: TGTGCCAGCAGTTTTCGCTCACCAAGAGATACGCAGTATTTA. Its translation: CASSFRSPRDTQYL. This sequence joins TRBV28 and TRBJ2-3; D not resolved. Trimming removed 3 bases at V and 5 bases at J, with 12 bases between. Germline assignment: CDR1 MDHEN and CDR2 SYDVKM. The CDR3 has 14 amino acids.

The V gene is TRBV28, the J gene TRBJ2-3; 7 bases are shared with TRBD2. Germline V lookup: CDR1 MDHEN, CDR2 SYDVKM. The ends lost 10 bases at V and 5 bases at J; junction bases unmatched: 15. The CDR3 contains 15 residues. In DNA, the CDR3 is TGTGCCAACAGCCGACTAGCCCAGGCTAGAGATACGCAGTATTTT. Its protein is CANSRLAQARDTQYF.

Within the sample, this clonotype is medium-sized. The V and J genes are TRBV29-1 and TRBJ2-5; 7 bases match TRBD2. The germline V gene encodes CDR1 SQVTM and CDR2 ANQGSEA. J was trimmed by 5 bases and V by 8 bases; bases with no gene match: 11. CDR3 length: 13 residues. The CDR3 nucleotides read TGCAGCCCCGGGACTATGCCGGGGGAGACCCAGTACTTC. Translated: CSPGTMPGETQYF.

In its sample, this clonotype is medium-sized. V and J are TRBV4-1 and TRBJ1-3; D gene unclear. Trimming left V 1 base short and J 4 bases short, with 11 bases between. Germline V lookup: CDR1 MGHRA, CDR2 YSYEKL. This CDR3 region has 15 residues. CDR3 bases: TGCGCCAGCAGCCAAGGGACGGATAGAGGAAACACCATATATTTT. It is translated as CASSQGTDRGNTIYF.

The J gene is TRBJ1-1, the V gene TRBV29-1; no clear D gene. This CDR3 comprises 12 residues. Per germline, CDR1 SQVTM and CDR2 ANQGSEA. Trimming took 6 bases from V and 1 from J, leaving 9 bases between them. CDR3 bases: TGCAGCGTGCCCTCAGGGAACACTGAAGCTTTCTTT. Amino acid sequence: CSVPSGNTEAFF.

About this clonotype: At one end, the junction sequence differs from germline, possibly due to a read error. The chain joins TRBV12-3 or TRBV12-4 to TRBJ1-2, with 9 bases that match TRBD1. The CDR3 extends over 12 amino acids. CDR3 sequence reads: CASSEGQGTAAF. CDR3 coding DNA: TGTGCTAGCAGCGAGGGACAGGGTACGGCGGCCTTC.

The chain uses TRBV11-3 and TRBJ1-1; D unclear. V dropped 5 bases and J dropped 5 bases, with 15 bases sitting between them. The CDR3 length is 14 residues. Germline V CDR1 and CDR2: SGHNT, YENEEA. This CDR3 reads CASSTPGSHTEAFF. The CDR3 DNA reads as TGTGCCAGCAGCACGCCTGGGTCCCATACTGAAGCTTTCTTT.

The genes are TRBV12-3 or TRBV12-4 and TRBJ2-3; 9 positions match TRBD2. This CDR3 region has 20 residues. CDR3 in DNA: TGTGCGAGCTGTTTTAAGACCTCTTTTGGTATGCGGGAGGGCAAAGATACGCAGTATTTT. Translation: CASCFKTSFGMREGKDTQYF.

Comment on this clonotype: Relative to the germline gene, one junction end is altered; a read error may explain this. This chain connects TRBV4-3 to TRBJ2-5; a possible D gene is TRBD1 (6 bases). CDR3 length: 15 amino acids. CDR1 LGHNA and CDR2 YSLEER come from the germline V gene. CDR3 region: CASSQDTGQQETQHF. DNA for the CDR3: TGTGCCAGCAGCCAAGACACCGGACAGCAAGAGACCCAGCACTTC.

Details on this clonotype: One junction end does not reproduce the germline sequence, and a read error may be involved. J is TRBJ1-1 and V is TRBV7-9; TRBD1 matches 8 bases. Germline V gives CDR1 SEHNR, CDR2 FQNEAQ (reference sequence). The CDR3 runs to 16 residues. The CDR3 DNA is TGTGCCAGCAGCCTGGACAGGGAAGGACTGAACGCTGAAGCTTTCTTT. It translates to CASSLDREGLNAEAFF.

The chain is built from TRBV28 and TRBJ1-4, with D possibly being TRBD1 (6 bases). CDR3 size: 15 residues. In germline, CDR1 is MDHEN, CDR2 SYDVKM. Trimming pared 5 bases from V and 10 bases from J, leaving 20 bases between. The CDR3 here is CASSRATGMGRKLFF. The CDR3 DNA is TGTGCCAGCAGTCGCGCCACAGGGATGGGGAGAAAACTGTTTTTT.

The J gene is TRBJ2-7, the V gene TRBV29-1, with D possibly matching TRBD2 (5 bases). The CDR3 totals 12 residues. Germline V gives CDR1 SQVTM, CDR2 ANQGSEA. Trimming removed 3 bases from V and 13 bases from J, with 19 bases in between. CDR3 sequence: CSVEGETYERYF. CDR3 sequence (DNA): TGCAGCGTTGAGGGAGAGACCTACGAGCGATACTTC.

This clonotype is deemed medium-sized. This sequence joins TRBV29-1 and TRBJ2-1, with D possibly being TRBD1 or TRBD2 (7 bases each). The CDR3 spans 14 residues. With 6 bases removed from V and 6 bases from J, the gap between germline ends came to 18 bases. Germline loops: CDR1 SQVTM, CDR2 ANQGSEA. This chain's CDR3 is CSVGSGGGGNEQFF. CDR3 DNA sequence: TGCAGCGTAGGTTCAGGGGGAGGGGGCAATGAGCAGTTCTTC.

Note on this clonotype: The junction and the germline gene differ at one end; a read error may be behind it. The chain joins TRBV29-1 to TRBJ1-1; D perhaps matches TRBD1 (6 bases). CDR1 is SQVTM, CDR2 ANQGSEA, per germline. This CDR3 spans 13 amino acids. This CDR3 reads CSIQKQTGSEAFF. The CDR3, as DNA: TGCAGCATTCAAAAACAAACAGGGTCTGAAGCTTTTTTT.

As regards this clonotype: The final CDR3 position lacks the conserved phenylalanine or tryptophan, pointing to a likely read error. CDR3 in DNA: TGCAGTGCCCCCCGGGGAGCGGGACCCGATTACGAGCAGTACTCC. It encodes CSAPRGAGPDYEQYS. V usage is TRBV20-1 and J usage is TRBJ2-7; 7 bases align to TRBD2. Trimming cost V 6 bases and J 4 bases; bases outside gene matches: 15. The CDR3 is 15 amino acids. CDR1 DFQATT and CDR2 SNEGSKA come from the germline V gene (reference sequence).

About this clonotype itself: The junction departs from the called germline gene at one end, perhaps through a read error. This chain connects TRBV11-2 to TRBJ2-1, with D maybe TRBD2 (6 bases). The CDR3 is 15 residues long. The germline V gene has CDR1 SGHAT and CDR2 FQNNGV. CDR3 in DNA: TGTGTCAGCTGCAAAACCGGGACGGCCGGGAGCGAGCAGTTCTTC. Translated: CVSCKTGTAGSEQFF.

Details on this clonotype: One end of the junction does not line up with germline, which may come from a read error. The rearrangement joins TRBV29-1 to TRBJ1-1; D not resolved. The CDR3 is made up of 13 amino acids. Germline V CDR1 and CDR2: SQVTM, ANQGSEA. The CDR3 nucleotides read TGCAGCGCAAGTGAGTGCGAATACACTGGAGCTTTCTTT. Residues: CSASECEYTGAFF. Drawing the rest from reference TRBV29-1 and TRBJ1-1, the complete variable domain is SAVISQKPSRDICQRGTSLTIQCQVDSQVTMMFWYRQQPGQSLTLIATANQGSEATYESGFVIDKFPISRPNLTFSTLTVSNMSPEDSSIYLCSASECEYTGAFFGQGTRLTVV.

For this clonotype: One end of the junction varies from germline; a read error may be responsible. The V call is TRBV4-3, the J call TRBJ2-1; tentatively, D is TRBD1 (6 bases). This CDR3 contains 15 residues. Per the germline V gene, CDR1 is LGHNA and CDR2 is YSLEER. Here the CDR3 DNA reads TGCGGCAGCAGCCAAGATCCAAGGGGGATGAGTGAGCAGTTCTTC. Its protein is CGSSQDPRGMSEQFF.

As for this clonotype: One junction end does not reproduce the germline sequence, and a read error may be involved. The chain joins TRBV28 to TRBJ1-1; D is uncertain. The CDR3 runs to 15 residues. CDR1 is MDHEN and CDR2 is SYDVKM in the germline V gene. The CDR3 protein is CASSFPTHMNTEVFF. CDR3 sequence (DNA): TGTGCCAGCAGTTTCCCCACTCACATGAACACTGAAGTTTTCTTT.

The chain carries TRBV29-1 and TRBJ2-6; 7 positions match TRBD1. CDR3 length: 19 residues. Germline V gives CDR1 SQVTM, CDR2 ANQGSEA. The junction had 12 bases not matched to a gene; V was cut back by 1 base and J by 0 bases. CDR3 sequence: CSVEVWTGIGSSGANVLTF. The CDR3 DNA reads TGCAGCGTTGAAGTTTGGACAGGTATAGGTAGCTCTGGGGCCAACGTCCTGACTTTC.

For this clonotype: A junction boundary mismatches the germline segment, possibly from a read error. The rearrangement joins TRBV12-3 or TRBV12-4 to TRBJ2-1, with no clear D. The CDR3 is 14 residues long. CDR3 sequence: CASSLRHRGNGQFF. The CDR3 nucleotides read TGTGCCAGCAGTTTGCGGCATAGAGGCAATGGGCAGTTCTTC.